A single sample gave rise to the 14 T cell receptor beta chains below, sequenced in a study of blood T cell repertoires in COVID-19. The repertoire was sequenced with immunoSEQ multiplex PCR; TCRdb's copy has only in-frame clones and lacks some. The sample holds approximately 280,000 clones, approximately 88% seen once. Sequencing used PBMCs or T cells enriched from blood (not recorded which). These TCRs come from a woman aged 40 to 50 who had recovered from COVID-19.

The V and J genes are TRBV2 and TRBJ2-5; TRBD2 is a possible D gene (5 bases). Between the trimmed V and J ends, which lost 6 bases and 5 bases, there was a span of 10 bases. CDR1 and CDR2 (germline): SNHLY, FYNNEI. CDR3 size: 12 residues. The CDR3: CASRAPGETQYF. In DNA form, the CDR3 reads TGTGCCAGCAGAGCGCCGGGGGAGACCCAGTACTTC.

This chain joins TRBV2 and TRBJ2-2; D not certain. CDR1 is SNHLY and CDR2 is FYNNEI in the germline V gene. Trimming took off 4 bases at V and 7 bases at J, with 13 bases between the two ends. The CDR3 spans 14 residues. The CDR3 reads CASSAYESVGELFF. The CDR3 DNA reads as TGTGCCAGCAGTGCCTATGAGTCTGTCGGGGAGCTGTTTTTT.

The chain carries TRBV2 and TRBJ1-6; no reliable D call. V was cut by 7 bases and J by 0 bases, with 7 bases left in between. The V gene's germline CDR1 is SNHLY and CDR2 FYNNEI. This CDR3 comprises 14 residues. CDR3 region: CASKPSSYNSPLHF. The CDR3 region has the DNA TGTGCCAGCAAACCGAGCTCCTATAATTCACCCCTCCACTTT.

On this clone: The sample holds other DNA sequences that translate to the same CDR3. The rearrangement links TRBV15 to TRBJ2-1, with 11 nucleotides matching TRBD2. After removal of 1 base from V and 2 bases from J, the junction contained 1 base not matched to a gene. The CDR3 is 16 residues long. Germline values: CDR1 LNHNV, CDR2 YYDKDF (reference sequence). This chain's CDR3 is CATSRGGLAAYNEQFF. The CDR3 coding sequence is TGTGCCACCAGCAGAGGGGGACTAGCGGCCTACAATGAGCAGTTCTTC.

Regarding this clone: This same CDR3 is encoded by further DNA sequences in the sample. The chain links TRBV5-1 to TRBJ2-6; TRBD1 agrees at 7 bases. Per germline, CDR1 SGHRS and CDR2 YFSETQ. V lost 4 bases and J lost 0; bases outside the gene matches: 1. The CDR3 has 15 residues. The CDR3 DNA follows: TGCGCCAGCAGCCCAGGGGGCTCTGGGGCCAACGTCCTGACTTTC. It codes for CASSPGGSGANVLTF.

The V and J genes are TRBV5-1 and TRBJ1-3; the D gene is possibly TRBD1 (5 bases). Germline V gene sequence: CDR1 SGHRS, CDR2 YFSETQ. This CDR3 contains 16 residues. V was cut by 4 bases and J by 0 bases, with 14 bases left in between. CDR3 loop: CASSITGPYSGNTIYF. The CDR3 DNA follows: TGCGCCAGCAGCATAACAGGACCGTACTCTGGAAACACCATATATTTT.

This clone has only a few counts. V usage is TRBV18 and J usage is TRBJ2-7, with 7 bases aligning to TRBD2. This CDR3 is 15 amino acids long. Trimming removed 6 bases from V and 1 base from J; junction bases left unmatched: 9. The germline V gene encodes CDR1 KGHSH and CDR2 LQKENI. The DNA for the CDR3 is TGTGCCAGCTCCCCAGGACTAGAAGGATCCTACGAGCAGTACTTC. Protein product: CASSPGLEGSYEQYF.

A single count supports this clone. This chain connects TRBV18 to TRBJ1-4; TRBD1 might be the D (6 bases). Trimming shortened V by 4 bases and J by 2 bases, and 17 bases separated the two germline ends. CDR1 is KGHSH, CDR2 LQKENI, per germline. CDR3 length equals 17 residues. This chain's CDR3 is CASSLKHLGQTNEKLFF. CDR3 DNA: TGTGCCAGCTCACTCAAGCACCTTGGACAGACTAATGAAAAACTGTTTTTT. The full variable domain, completed using reference TRBV18 and TRBJ1-4, is NAGVMQNPRHLVRRRGQEARLRCSPMKGHSHVYWYRQLPEEGLKFMVYLQKENIIDESGMPKERFSAEFPKEGPSILRIQQVVRGDSAAYFCASSLKHLGQTNEKLFFGSGTQLSVL.

This clone is a singleton in its sample. V is TRBV24-1 and J is TRBJ1-2; D remains unclear. Trimming left V 3 bases short and J 8 bases short, with 12 bases between. The germline V gene has CDR1 KGHDR and CDR2 SFDVKD. The length of the CDR3 is 13 residues. This CDR3 reads CATSDGDGFGYTF. Here the CDR3 DNA reads TGTGCCACCAGTGATGGCGACGGGTTCGGCTACACCTTC.

CDR3 in amino acids: CASSPLDSPHQPQHF. The CDR3 nucleotides read TGTGCCAGCTCACCACTCGACAGTCCCCATCAGCCCCAGCATTTT. This chain connects TRBV18 to TRBJ1-5, with D tentatively TRBD1 (5 bases). The V gene lost 1 base and the J gene lost 5 bases, with 12 bases spanning the gap. This CDR3 region has 15 residues. The germline CDR1 and CDR2 sequences are KGHSH and LQKENI.

This CDR3 is CASSLLDTGELFF. The CDR3 region has the DNA TGTGCCAGCAGTTTATTAGACACCGGGGAGCTGTTTTTT. The rearrangement uses TRBV28 and TRBJ2-2; D not certain. Germline CDR1 MDHEN, CDR2 SYDVKM. V dropped 1 base and J dropped 3 bases, with 3 bases sitting between them. The CDR3 length is 13 residues.

The rearrangement joins TRBV7-2 to TRBJ2-1, with 13 bases fitting TRBD2. Trimming removed 5 bases from V and 6 bases from J; junction bases left unmatched: 7. This CDR3 region has 16 residues. CDR1 and CDR2 from the germline V gene are SGHTA and FQGNSA. The CDR3 here is CASSPTGLAGANEQFF. The CDR3 DNA sequence: TGTGCCAGCAGCCCGACAGGACTAGCGGGAGCCAATGAGCAGTTCTTC.

This sequence joins TRBV6-2 or TRBV6-3 and TRBJ2-1; TRBD2 aligns across 8 bases. CDR1 is MNHEY and CDR2 is SVGEGT in the germline V gene. The CDR3 length is 17 residues. V was pared by 7 bases and J by 2 bases, with 13 bases of the junction left unmatched. This CDR3 reads CASTPNLREGPYNEQFF. DNA for the CDR3: TGTGCCAGCACCCCGAATCTCCGGGAGGGCCCCTACAATGAGCAGTTCTTC.

The V gene is TRBV6-5, the J gene TRBJ1-1; the match to TRBD1 covers 8 bases. Per the germline V gene, CDR1 is MNHEY and CDR2 is SVGAGI. This CDR3 contains 16 residues. The trim removed 4 bases at V and 0 bases at J, leaving 7 bases unmatched. The DNA for the CDR3 is TGTGCCAGCAGTTCCCCTCGACAGGGGATGAACACTGAAGCTTTCTTT. Residues: CASSSPRQGMNTEAFF.